This T cell receptor beta chain was recorded in a study of cytomegalovirus exposure and HLA in healthy donors. With regard to this clone: The antigen is undetermined.

The germline V gene encodes CDR1 WSHSY and CDR2 SAAADI. V shed 6 bases and J 4 bases; nucleotides not matched to a gene: 2. The CDR3 is 13 amino acids. General study points: There was a cluster of highly shared sequence variants that was likely a sequencing artifact. Altogether, 160 or so TCR beta chains were recorded as cytomegalovirus-associated. An analysis was carried out later, and it reportedly showed fewer N-insertions in an Asian-associated ancestry cluster than the approximately 680-donor mean. Among the most significant clusters, several appeared linked to common viral pathogens in a later analysis.

PCR involved 60 Vbeta and 13 Jbeta primers. Measured with immunoSEQ multiplex PCR; TCRdb has only the in-frame clones, and not every one. The sample lists about 280,000 clones, 70% to 90% seen once, with approximately 2% in the top ten. This TCR derives from a woman aged 18-29 years in good health and CMV-seronegative. The specimen was PBMCs. V is TRBV10-2 and J is TRBJ2-5, with TRBD1 matching over 10 bases. The CDR3: CASRRTGGETQYF. CDR3 nucleotides: TGCGCCAGCAGGCGGACAGGGGGAGAGACCCAGTACTTC.